Listed below are T cell receptor beta chains from one sample, sequenced in a study of technical replicates of blood from several donors. The assay was immunoSEQ multiplex PCR, and TCRdb's table has in-frame clones only and misses some. The sample lists approximately 16,000 clones, more than 75% occurring once. What was sequenced was PBMCs. The receptors were gathered from a human donor in good health. Both conserved end residues are part of each CDR3. D genes are given only for firm matches. Size tells how often a clone was seen (once, few, many) or the class of an expanded clone, and some rows leave it out.

d_gene: TRBD1; v_gene: TRBV29-1; abundance: NA; j_gene: TRBJ2-5; CDR3aa: CSVRRTGWEETQYF; CDR3nt: TGCAGCGTAAGACGGACAGGGTGGGAAGAGACCCAGTACTTC
d_gene: NA; v_gene: TRBV6-5; abundance: once; j_gene: TRBJ1-1; CDR3aa: CASSYGLGGGGTEAFF; CDR3nt: TGTGCCAGCAGTTATGGCCTCGGCGGCGGCGGTACTGAAGCTTTCTTT
d_gene: NA; v_gene: TRBV2; abundance: once; j_gene: TRBJ2-5; CDR3aa: CASKNQAQGTQYF; CDR3nt: TGTGCCAGCAAAAACCAGGCCCAGGGGACCCAGTACTTC
d_gene: NA; v_gene: TRBV7-2; abundance: NA; j_gene: TRBJ2-2; CDR3aa: CASSAYTGELFF; CDR3nt: TGTGCCAGCAGCGCGTATACCGGGGAGCTGTTTTTT
d_gene: NA; v_gene: TRBV18; abundance: NA; j_gene: TRBJ1-1; CDR3aa: CASSLNGRTEAFF; CDR3nt: TGTGCCAGCTCACTAAACGGGAGGACTGAAGCTTTCTTT
d_gene: NA; v_gene: TRBV6-1; abundance: NA; j_gene: TRBJ1-4; CDR3aa: CASSESYEKLFF; CDR3nt: TGTGCCAGCAGTGAATCCTATGAAAAACTGTTTTTT
d_gene: TRBD1; v_gene: TRBV7-3; abundance: few; j_gene: TRBJ2-1; CDR3aa: CASSIGQGAFDEQFF; CDR3nt: TGTGCCAGCAGCATCGGACAGGGGGCGTTCGATGAGCAGTTCTTC
d_gene: NA; v_gene: TRBV18; abundance: once; j_gene: TRBJ2-7; CDR3aa: CASSPASVYEQYF; CDR3nt: TGTGCCAGCTCACCAGCTAGCGTCTACGAGCAGTACTTC
d_gene: TRBD2; v_gene: TRBV5-1; abundance: NA; j_gene: TRBJ2-7; CDR3aa: CASSTSGTLPSEQYF; CDR3nt: TGCGCCAGCAGCACCAGCGGGACCCTCCCTAGCGAGCAGTACTTC
d_gene: NA; v_gene: TRBV6-4; abundance: NA; j_gene: TRBJ1-2; CDR3aa: CASSPQEGIYGYTF; CDR3nt: TGTGCCAGCAGTCCACAGGAAGGGATCTATGGCTACACCTTC
d_gene: NA; v_gene: TRBV9; abundance: NA; j_gene: TRBJ1-3; CDR3aa: CASSSRSSGNTIYF; CDR3nt: TGTGCCAGCAGCTCCCGGAGCTCTGGAAACACCATATATTTT
d_gene: TRBD1; v_gene: TRBV19; abundance: few; j_gene: TRBJ1-1; CDR3aa: CASRDTGEFEAFF; CDR3nt: TGTGCCAGTAGGGACACAGGGGAATTTGAAGCTTTCTTT
d_gene: TRBD2; v_gene: TRBV4-2; abundance: NA; j_gene: TRBJ2-3; CDR3aa: CASSPQSVAGTDTQYF; CDR3nt: TGTGCCAGCAGCCCCCAGTCGGTAGCGGGAACAGATACGCAGTATTTT
d_gene: TRBD2; v_gene: TRBV28; abundance: once; j_gene: TRBJ2-4; CDR3aa: CASSLGGSKNIQYF; CDR3nt: TGTGCCAGCAGTTTAGGCGGGAGCAAAAACATTCAGTACTTC
d_gene: TRBD1; v_gene: TRBV18; abundance: NA; j_gene: TRBJ2-7; CDR3aa: CASSPGTGGTYEQYF; CDR3nt: TGTGCCAGCTCACCGGGGACAGGGGGCACCTACGAGCAGTACTTC
d_gene: NA; v_gene: TRBV5-1; abundance: NA; j_gene: TRBJ2-2; CDR3aa: CASSLEVGATGELFF; CDR3nt: TGCGCCAGCAGCTTGGAGGTGGGAGCCACCGGGGAGCTGTTTTTT
d_gene: TRBD2; v_gene: TRBV6-1; abundance: few; j_gene: TRBJ2-2; CDR3aa: CASDRLAGEGELFF; CDR3nt: TGTGCCAGCGATCGACTAGCGGGAGAAGGGGAGCTGTTTTTT
d_gene: TRBD1; v_gene: TRBV16; abundance: NA; j_gene: TRBJ2-7; CDR3aa: CASSYGTGSDEQYF; CDR3nt: TGTGCCAGCAGCTACGGGACAGGGTCTGACGAGCAGTACTTC
d_gene: NA; v_gene: TRBV19; abundance: NA; j_gene: TRBJ1-1; CDR3aa: CASRIQANTEAFF; CDR3nt: TGTGCCAGTAGGATACAGGCGAACACTGAAGCTTTCTTT
d_gene: NA; v_gene: TRBV7-9; abundance: NA; j_gene: TRBJ1-1; CDR3aa: CASSLGPQAEAFF; CDR3nt: TGTGCCAGCAGCTTAGGTCCGCAGGCTGAAGCTTTCTTT
d_gene: NA; v_gene: TRBV12-5; abundance: few; j_gene: TRBJ2-1; CDR3aa: CASGLSQVHEQFF; CDR3nt: TGTGCTAGTGGTTTGTCACAGGTCCATGAGCAGTTCTTC
d_gene: NA; v_gene: TRBV2; abundance: NA; j_gene: TRBJ2-7; CDR3aa: CASRGLRTNYEQYF; CDR3nt: TGTGCCAGCAGGGGCTTACGGACTAACTACGAGCAGTACTTC
d_gene: TRBD2; v_gene: TRBV10-3; abundance: once; j_gene: TRBJ2-5; CDR3aa: CAIRGAGGGETQYF; CDR3nt: TGTGCCATCCGCGGGGCGGGAGGGGGCGAGACCCAGTACTTC
d_gene: NA; v_gene: TRBV29-1; abundance: NA; j_gene: TRBJ1-2; CDR3aa: CSSSRGGDYGYTF; CDR3nt: TGCAGCTCAAGCCGGGGGGGGGACTATGGCTACACCTTC
d_gene: TRBD1; v_gene: TRBV28; abundance: NA; j_gene: TRBJ1-5; CDR3aa: CASSSGQGFDNQPQHF; CDR3nt: TGTGCCAGCAGTTCGGGACAGGGGTTTGACAATCAGCCCCAGCATTTT
d_gene: TRBD1; v_gene: TRBV28; abundance: NA; j_gene: TRBJ2-6; CDR3aa: CASSEGQMSLGAGANVLTF; CDR3nt: TGTGCCAGCAGTGAGGGACAGATGTCTTTGGGTGCTGGGGCCAACGTCCTGACTTTC
d_gene: TRBD1; v_gene: TRBV10-3; abundance: once; j_gene: TRBJ2-2; CDR3aa: CAISGTANTGELFF; CDR3nt: TGTGCCATTTCGGGGACAGCGAACACCGGGGAGCTGTTTTTT
d_gene: NA; v_gene: TRBV6-4; abundance: NA; j_gene: TRBJ2-3; CDR3aa: CASSVGGFYTDTQYF; CDR3nt: TGTGCCAGCAGTGTTGGCGGATTTTACACAGATACGCAGTATTTT
d_gene: TRBD1; v_gene: TRBV18; abundance: NA; j_gene: TRBJ1-1; CDR3aa: CASSPQGAQMEAFF; CDR3nt: TGTGCCAGCTCACCACAGGGGGCCCAAATGGAAGCTTTCTTT
d_gene: NA; v_gene: TRBV7-9; abundance: NA; j_gene: TRBJ2-3; CDR3aa: CASSWDSRTDTQYF; CDR3nt: TGTGCCAGCAGCTGGGACTCGAGAACAGATACGCAGTATTTT
d_gene: NA; v_gene: TRBV6-1; abundance: NA; j_gene: TRBJ2-5; CDR3aa: CASREYFTQETQYF; CDR3nt: TGTGCCAGCAGAGAATACTTTACCCAAGAGACCCAGTACTTC
d_gene: TRBD2; v_gene: TRBV10-2; abundance: NA; j_gene: TRBJ2-5; CDR3aa: CASSLSGRLLYQETQYF; CDR3nt: TGCGCCAGCTCTCTTAGCGGGAGGCTCTTGTACCAAGAGACCCAGTACTTC
d_gene: TRBD1; v_gene: TRBV27; abundance: NA; j_gene: TRBJ2-7; CDR3aa: CASSLSRDRVPYEQYF; CDR3nt: TGTGCCAGCAGTTTATCTAGAGACAGGGTGCCCTACGAGCAGTACTTC
d_gene: TRBD2; v_gene: TRBV4-2; abundance: few; j_gene: TRBJ2-7; CDR3aa: CASSRNTGTSGMNEQYF; CDR3nt: TGTGCCAGCAGCCGAAACACCGGGACTAGCGGGATGAACGAGCAGTACTTC
d_gene: NA; v_gene: TRBV30; abundance: NA; j_gene: TRBJ1-4; CDR3aa: CAWSPRQELFF; CDR3nt: TGTGCCTGGAGTCCCCGACAAGAACTGTTTTTT
d_gene: NA; v_gene: TRBV2; abundance: NA; j_gene: TRBJ2-7; CDR3aa: CAHLGWDSETYEQYF; CDR3nt: TGTGCCCACCTGGGTTGGGACTCTGAAACCTACGAGCAGTACTTC
d_gene: NA; v_gene: TRBV19; abundance: NA; j_gene: TRBJ2-1; CDR3aa: CASSITRLHNEQFF; CDR3nt: TGTGCCAGTAGTATCACCCGACTCCACAATGAGCAGTTCTTC
d_gene: NA; v_gene: TRBV19; abundance: NA; j_gene: TRBJ2-7; CDR3aa: CASSSGVGGSYEQYF; CDR3nt: TGTGCCAGTAGTTCGGGGGTCGGGGGTTCCTACGAGCAGTACTTC
d_gene: NA; v_gene: TRBV28; abundance: NA; j_gene: TRBJ2-3; CDR3aa: CASNQDSTDTQYF; CDR3nt: TGTGCCAGCAATCAGGACTCCACAGATACGCAGTATTTT
d_gene: NA; v_gene: TRBV4-2; abundance: NA; j_gene: TRBJ2-1; CDR3aa: CASSQGISNEQFF; CDR3nt: TGTGCCAGCAGCCAAGGTATTAGCAATGAGCAGTTCTTC
d_gene: TRBD1; v_gene: TRBV6-1; abundance: NA; j_gene: TRBJ1-2; CDR3aa: CASRLGQGGGYTF; CDR3nt: TGTGCCAGCAGACTGGGACAGGGTGGAGGCTACACCTTC
d_gene: NA; v_gene: TRBV28; abundance: NA; j_gene: TRBJ2-2; CDR3aa: CASSSALANTGELFF; CDR3nt: TGTGCCAGCAGTTCTGCACTAGCGAACACCGGGGAGCTGTTTTTT